The clone carrying this T cell receptor (beta chain) was found a few times. These data come from a study of CD8+ T cells in alopecia areata. The CDR3 is made up of 10 amino acids. CDR1 SQVTM and CDR2 ANQGSEA come from the germline V gene. cDNA reverse transcribed from extracted RNA served as the sequencing template. Profiling relied on immunoSEQ multiplex PCR, and the TCRdb table lists in-frame clones only, not all of them. The sample consists of 70,000 to 95,000 clones, 51% of them appearing once. This sequence was found in a human donor with alopecia areata. The sequencing sample was made of NKG2D-high CD8+ T cells sorted from blood. The chain couples TRBV29-1 to TRBJ2-5; tentative D call: TRBD2 (5 bases). The DNA matches TRBJ2-7 better at its end, which makes the J call doubtful. The CDR3 sequence is CSVGGGEQYF. The CDR3 DNA reads TGCAGCGTTGGTGGAGGCGAGCAGTACTTC.